Listed here are 10 T cell receptor beta chains from one sample, sequenced in a study of cytomegalovirus exposure and HLA in healthy donors. The PCR was carried out with 60 Vbeta primers and 13 Jbeta primers. This table comes from immunoSEQ multiplex PCR, and its TCRdb copy is limited to in-frame clones, with some not included. The data show around 150,000 clones, with approximately 85% seen just once and about 9.3% held by the top ten. Specimen: PBMCs. These receptors were collected from a man aged 18 to 29 in good health and CMV-seropositive.

V usage is TRBV4-3 and J usage is TRBJ1-3; unclear D gene. The CDR3 consists of 15 residues. Per the germline V gene, CDR1 is LGHNA and CDR2 is YSLEER. Trimming removed 0 bases at V and 0 bases at J, with 6 bases between. The CDR3, as DNA: TGCGCCAGCAGCCAAGACGGAGACTCTGGAAACACCATATATTTT. It yields the protein CASSQDGDSGNTIYF.

The rearrangement joins TRBV7-2 to TRBJ2-1; 8 nucleotides agree with TRBD1. The V gene's germline CDR1 is SGHTA and CDR2 FQGNSA. This CDR3 contains 16 residues. After removal of 6 bases from V and 5 bases from J, the junction contained 12 bases not matched to a gene. CDR3 nucleotides: TGTGCCAGCAGACCCAGGGGGCGTTTTAGGAACAATGAGCAGTTCTTC. Translated: CASRPRGRFRNNEQFF.

J is TRBJ2-2 and V is TRBV6-6, with 11 bases identical to TRBD1. This CDR3 comprises 15 residues. Trimming at V came to 4 bases and at J to 6 bases, leaving 4 bases not matched to a gene. Germline lookup yields CDR1 MNHNY and CDR2 SVGAGI (reference sequence). This CDR3 reads CASSSRDRGAGELFF. CDR3 nucleotides: TGTGCCAGCAGTTCCCGGGACAGGGGGGCCGGGGAGCTGTTTTTT.

DNA of the CDR3: TGTGCCAGCTCACCCTCCCATAGCGGGGGCTACACAGATACGCAGTATTTT. The encoded protein is CASSPSHSGGYTDTQYF. The chain links TRBV18 to TRBJ2-3, with 9 bases lining up with TRBD2. V shed 3 bases, J shed 2 bases, and the junction held 9 bases outside the gene matches. Germline-derived CDR1 and CDR2 are KGHSH and LQKENI. The CDR3 spans 17 residues. The full variable domain, rest sourced from reference TRBV18 and TRBJ2-3, is NAGVMQNPRHLVRRRGQEARLRCSPMKGHSHVYWYRQLPEEGLKFMVYLQKENIIDESGMPKERFSAEFPKEGPSILRIQQVVRGDSAAYFCASSPSHSGGYTDTQYFGPGTRLTVL.

The chain uses TRBV4-2 and TRBJ2-1; 8 nucleotides match TRBD2. Trimming cost V 0 bases and J 6 bases; bases outside gene matches: 7. This CDR3 is built from 16 residues. Germline assignment: CDR1 LGHNA and CDR2 YNFKEQ. The CDR3 nucleotides are TGTGCCAGCAGCCAAGATCAGGACGGGGGGGCCAATGAGCAGTTCTTC. This gives the protein CASSQDQDGGANEQFF.

V gene TRBV30 combines with J gene TRBJ1-2; weak D call: TRBD1 (5 bases). This CDR3 comprises 13 residues. V dropped 0 bases and J dropped 3 bases, with 8 bases sitting between them. Germline values: CDR1 GTSNPN, CDR2 SVGIG (reference sequence). Here the CDR3 DNA reads TGTGCCTGGAGTGTAGCGGGGGACTATGGCTACACCTTC. Protein: CAWSVAGDYGYTF.

CDR3 in DNA: TGTGCCAGCAGCTTGGCCTCGGCAGGAAGCACCGGGGAGCTGTTTTTT. Protein sequence: CASSLASAGSTGELFF. This sequence joins TRBV5-6 and TRBJ2-2; D call uncertain. V dropped 0 bases and J dropped 4 bases, with 13 bases sitting between them. The germline CDR1 and CDR2 sequences are SGHDT and YYEEEE. CDR3 length: 16 residues.

The V call is TRBV25-1, the J call TRBJ1-2, with D perhaps TRBD1 (6 bases). Trimming pared 8 bases from V and 5 bases from J, leaving 18 bases between. The CDR3 spans 14 residues. Germline lookup yields CDR1 MGHDK and CDR2 SYGVNS. The CDR3, as DNA: TGTGCCAGCGCGGCGGTCGGGGGGCGTTATGGCTACACCTTC. Encoded protein: CASAAVGGRYGYTF.

V usage is TRBV11-2 and J usage is TRBJ2-3; 9 nucleotides match TRBD2. The germline gives CDR1 SGHAT, CDR2 FQNNGV. This CDR3 is 15 amino acids long. V was pared by 6 bases and J by 1 base, with 5 bases of the junction left unmatched. The DNA for the CDR3 is TGTGCCAGCAGGCGCGGCGGGGGGGGCACAGATACGCAGTATTTT. Protein sequence: CASRRGGGGTDTQYF. Drawing the rest from reference TRBV11-2 and TRBJ2-3, the complete variable domain is EAGVAQSPRYKIIEKRQSVAFWCNPISGHATLYWYQQILGQGPKLLIQFQNNGVVDDSQLPKDRFSAERLKGVDSTLKIQPAKLEDSAVYLCASRRGGGGTDTQYFGPGTRLTVL.

This clone was counted once. The chain carries TRBV5-4 and TRBJ2-7, with 7 positions matching TRBD1. The junction had 4 bases not matched to a gene; V was cut back by 4 bases and J by 3 bases. The germline gives CDR1 SGHNT, CDR2 YYREEE (reference sequence). This CDR3 spans 13 amino acids. For the CDR3, the DNA is TGTGCCAGCAGCCCCAGGACAGGCTACGAGCAGTACTTC. This translates into CASSPRTGYEQYF.